This TCR beta chain is from a study of control samples from healthy donors and cancer patients. Germline V gene sequence: CDR1 SNHLY, CDR2 FYNNEI. The CDR3 is 13 amino acids. V gave up 7 bases and J gave up 2 bases; unmatched junction bases: 4. This clone was seen only once. The protocol was immunoSEQ multiplex PCR, while the TCRdb copy is restricted to in-frame clones and leaves out a portion. The sample records some 200,000 clones, roughly nine tenths being singletons. The sequenced sample consisted of blood. The V call is TRBV2, the J call TRBJ2-7; 8 bases align to TRBD1. The receptor's source is a woman in her twenties or thirties in good health. The CDR3 reads CASTADRAYEQYF. CDR3 nucleotides: TGTGCCAGCACCGCGGACAGGGCCTACGAGCAGTACTTC.